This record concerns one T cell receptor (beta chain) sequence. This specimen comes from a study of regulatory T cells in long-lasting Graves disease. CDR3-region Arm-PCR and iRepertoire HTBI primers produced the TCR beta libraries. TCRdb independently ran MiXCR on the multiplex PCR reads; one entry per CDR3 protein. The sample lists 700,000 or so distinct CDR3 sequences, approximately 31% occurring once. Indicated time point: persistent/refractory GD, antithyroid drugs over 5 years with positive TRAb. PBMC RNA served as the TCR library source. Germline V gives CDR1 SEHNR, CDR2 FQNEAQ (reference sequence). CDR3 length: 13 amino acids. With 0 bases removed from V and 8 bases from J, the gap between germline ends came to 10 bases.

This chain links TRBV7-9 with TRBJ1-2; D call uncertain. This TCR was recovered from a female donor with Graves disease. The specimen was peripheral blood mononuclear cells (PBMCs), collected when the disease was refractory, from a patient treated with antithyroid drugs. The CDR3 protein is CASSLADPTGYTF. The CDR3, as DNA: TGTGCCAGCAGCTTAGCGGACCCTACCGGCTACACCTTC. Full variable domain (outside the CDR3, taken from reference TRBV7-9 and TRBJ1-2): DTGVSQNPRHKITKRGQNVTFRCDPISEHNRLYWYRQTLGQGPEFLTYFQNEAQLEKSRLLSDRFSAERPKGSFSTLEIQRTEQGDSAMYLCASSLADPTGYTFGSGTRLTVV.